Each of the 21 T cell receptor beta chains below was sequenced from the same sample in a study of blood T cells in healthy people across ages. A second PCR, run for about 6 to 12 cycles, used a sample-barcoded 5' primer plus a J-beta primer mix. One entry per CDR3 protein results from TCRdb running MiXCR on the 5' RACE reads. The sample has about 840,000 distinct CDR3 sequences, 25% to 30% seen once. These data are also associated with another study on T cells of mothers and their children.

Sequenced sample: blood. These receptors came from a woman in her 40s in good health.

This clonotype was counted at least ten times. V and J are TRBV7-2 and TRBJ2-7, with D possibly matching TRBD1 (6 bases). V was clipped by 3 bases and J by 1 base, with 13 bases between them. The CDR3 runs to 15 residues. Looked up from germline, CDR1 is SGHTA and CDR2 is FQGNSA. CDR3 in amino acids: CASSLGAFISYEQYF. DNA for the CDR3: TGTGCCAGCAGCTTGGGGGCATTCATTTCCTACGAGCAGTACTTC. Full variable domain (missing parts from reference TRBV7-2 and TRBJ2-7): GAGVSQSPSNKVTEKGKDVELRCDPISGHTALYWYRQSLGQGLEFLIYFQGNSAPDKSGLPSDRFSAERTGGSVSTLTIQRTQQEDSAVYLCASSLGAFISYEQYFGPGTRLTVT.

For this clonotype: A much larger clone lies one base from this, so it may be a read error. V is TRBV20-1 and J is TRBJ1-2, with D tentatively TRBD1 (6 bases). This CDR3 is 13 amino acids long. Trimming cost V 4 bases and J 4 bases, with 13 bases left between them. Looked up from germline, CDR1 is DFQATT and CDR2 is SNEGSKA (reference sequence). The DNA for the CDR3 is TGCAGTGCTAAGACAGGAAACTGCTATGGCTACACCTTC. The encoded protein is CSAKTGNCYGYTF.

On this clonotype: This may arise from a read error, as a much more abundant clone is one base away. This chain uses TRBV3-1 with TRBJ2-7; 9 nucleotides agree with TRBD1. The CDR3 covers 16 residues. In germline, CDR1 is LGHDT, CDR2 YNNKEL (reference sequence). The V segment lost 2 bases and the J segment 9 bases; nucleotides outside the gene matches: 14. The CDR3 nucleotides are TGTGCCAGCAGCCAAAAAGGGACAGGGCGAGAGGGTGGGCAGTACTTC. It yields the protein CASSQKGTGREGGQYF.

This clonotype was detected a few times. The genes are TRBV12-3 or TRBV12-4 and TRBJ1-2; 9 bases fit TRBD1. J gave up 0 bases and V 4 bases, and 6 bases lay outside the gene matches. There are 16 residues in the CDR3. CDR3 in DNA: TGTGCCAGCAGTTCAGGTCGACAGGGGGCTAACTATGGCTACACCTTC. Translated: CASSSGRQGANYGYTF.

Of note for this clonotype: One junction end does not reproduce the germline sequence, and a read error may be involved. The chain combines TRBV29-1 with TRBJ1-2; tentatively, D is TRBD1 (6 bases). Germline V gives CDR1 SQVTM, CDR2 ANQGSEA. This CDR3 contains 11 residues. The CDR3 DNA is TGCAGCGGGCGGGGGGCTTATGGCCACACCTTC. This codes for CSGRGAYGHTF. Filled out from reference TRBV29-1 and TRBJ1-2, the complete variable domain reads SAVISQKPSRDICQRGTSLTIQCQVDSQVTMMFWYRQQPGQSLTLIATANQGSEATYESGFVIDKFPISRPNLTFSTLTVSNMSPEDSSIYLCSGRGAYGHTFGSGTRLTVV.

This clonotype was detected only a few times. This chain connects TRBV7-3 to TRBJ1-5; unclear D gene. V was shortened by 4 bases and J by 6 bases, with 16 bases between the two germline ends. This CDR3 is built from 15 residues. Germline V gene data show CDR1 as SGHTA and CDR2 as FQGTGA. The CDR3 loop is CASSSLGSGSQPQHF. In nucleotides, the CDR3 is TGTGCCAGCAGCTCCCTGGGGTCTGGCAGTCAGCCCCAGCATTTT. Together with reference TRBV7-3 and TRBJ1-5, the CDR3 gives the full variable domain: GAGVSQTPSNKVTEKGKYVELRCDPISGHTALYWYRQSLGQGPEFLIYFQGTGAADDSGLPNDRFFAVRPEGSVSTLKIQRTERGDSAVYLCASSSLGSGSQPQHFGDGTRLSIL.

This chain connects TRBV20-1 to TRBJ2-3, with TRBD1 matching over 7 bases. CDR1 is DFQATT, CDR2 SNEGSKA, per germline (reference sequence). The CDR3 contains 14 residues. With 6 bases clipped from V and 0 bases from J, the junction kept 6 bases outside the gene matches. The CDR3 DNA reads TGCAGTGCGCATGGACAGGAGAGCACAGATACGCAGTATTTT. Translation: CSAHGQESTDTQYF.

Points on this clonotype: The junction departs from germline at one end; a sequencing error may be responsible. The chain has TRBV20-1 and TRBJ1-3, with D maybe TRBD1 (5 bases). The CDR3 sequence is 12 residues long. Germline V gene data show CDR1 as DFQATT and CDR2 as SNEGSKA (reference sequence). The CDR3 DNA is TGCAGTGCCCGAGGGGATGGAAACACCAGATATTTT. As protein: CSARGDGNTRYF.

The V call is TRBV12-3 or TRBV12-4, the J call TRBJ2-3, with 7 bases identical to TRBD2. The CDR3 has 16 amino acids. Trimming cost V 7 bases and J 3 bases; bases outside gene matches: 13. CDR3 sequence (DNA): TGTGCCAGCACCCCCTTTGGCGGGGGAGGGACAGATACGCAGTATTTT. Amino acid sequence: CASTPFGGGGTDTQYF.

The gene calls are TRBV7-9 and TRBJ2-1; D perhaps matches TRBD1 (5 bases). The CDR3 is 14 residues long. From germline, CDR1 is SEHNR and CDR2 FQNEAQ (reference sequence). V lost 7 bases, J lost 8 bases, and 18 bases lay in between. CDR3 in DNA: TGTGCCAGCATGTCAGGGTTAGGGCACGATGAGCAGTTCTTC. Translating gives CASMSGLGHDEQFF.

The chain combines TRBV5-6 with TRBJ2-7, with D possibly TRBD1 on 6 matching bases. From germline, CDR1 is SGHDT and CDR2 YYEEEE. This CDR3 region has 12 residues. V gave up 3 bases and J gave up 5 bases, with 9 bases separating them. Written as DNA, the CDR3 is TGTGCCAGCAGCTGGTACAGGGACGAGCAGTACTTC. Protein product: CASSWYRDEQYF.

CDR3 nucleotide sequence: TGTGCCAGCAGCCGAGGGGGGACTGGAAACACCGGGGAGCTGTTTTTT. Its protein is CASSRGGTGNTGELFF. This chain links TRBV7-2 with TRBJ2-2; D could derive from TRBD1 or TRBD2 (6 bases each). CDR1 and CDR2 from the germline V gene are SGHTA and FQGNSA. The V end was cut by 5 bases, the J end by 2 bases, with 15 bases between. The CDR3 has 16 residues. Variable domain in full (rest from reference TRBV7-2 and TRBJ2-2): GAGVSQSPSNKVTEKGKDVELRCDPISGHTALYWYRQSLGQGLEFLIYFQGNSAPDKSGLPSDRFSAERTGGSVSTLTIQRTQQEDSAVYLCASSRGGTGNTGELFFGEGSRLTVL.

The sample holds a few counts of this clonotype. J is TRBJ2-7 and V is TRBV28, with TRBD2 matching over 8 bases. The J segment lost 7 bases and the V segment lost 7 bases, leaving 9 bases of the junction unmatched. The CDR3 consists of 13 residues. Germline CDR1 MDHEN, CDR2 SYDVKM. The CDR3 region is CASKSGGPGEQYF. As DNA, the CDR3 is TGTGCCAGCAAGTCGGGGGGGCCGGGAGAGCAGTACTTC.

V and J are TRBV6-1 and TRBJ2-5; D remains unclear. The V end was cut by 2 bases, the J end by 2 bases, with 12 bases between. This CDR3 is 15 amino acids long. Germline CDR1 reads MNHNS; CDR2 reads SASEGT. For the CDR3, the DNA is TGTGCCAGCAGTGAAAGTATTACAGTTCAAGAGACCCAGTACTTC. Translating it yields CASSESITVQETQYF.

This clonotype was picked up many times. This sequence joins TRBV7-2 and TRBJ2-5; the D gene is possibly TRBD1 (5 bases). Trimming removed 5 bases from V and 2 bases from J, with 12 bases in between. This CDR3 spans 14 amino acids. CDR1 is SGHTA and CDR2 is FQGNSA in the germline V gene. The CDR3 is CASSRAGLQETQYF. CDR3 in DNA: TGTGCCAGCAGCCGAGCAGGGCTGCAAGAGACCCAGTACTTC.

The V call is TRBV5-6, the J call TRBJ2-5; D uncertain. The CDR3 runs 14 residues. Germline lookup yields CDR1 SGHDT and CDR2 YYEEEE. V was pared by 4 bases and J by 6 bases, with 16 bases between. In nucleotides, the CDR3 is TGTGCCAGCAGCCTGGTCGTGGAAGGGCAGACCCAGTACTTC. It encodes CASSLVVEGQTQYF.

As for this clonotype: The junction shows a germline mismatch at one end, possibly a read error. The rearrangement links TRBV5-1 to TRBJ1-2; 11 bases match TRBD1. CDR1 and CDR2 (germline): SGHRS, YFSETQ. This CDR3 is 15 amino acids long. The CDR3 sequence: CASSLSGQGAYGYNF. As DNA, the CDR3 is TGCGCCAGCAGCCTGTCAGGACAGGGGGCCTATGGCTACAACTTC.

This clonotype was found a few times. The chain links TRBV20-1 to TRBJ2-1, with 9 bases lining up with TRBD2. The CDR3 runs to 16 residues. V shed 0 bases and J 3 bases; nucleotides not matched to a gene: 6. Germline values: CDR1 DFQATT, CDR2 SNEGSKA (reference sequence). The CDR3 sequence is CSARDSSGAVYNEQFF. Here the CDR3 DNA reads TGCAGTGCTAGAGACTCTAGCGGGGCTGTCTACAATGAGCAGTTCTTC.

This chain connects TRBV28 to TRBJ2-3; 9 bases fit TRBD2. Germline V lookup: CDR1 MDHEN, CDR2 SYDVKM. The J segment lost 2 bases and the V segment lost 2 bases, leaving 8 bases of the junction unmatched. The CDR3 is 17 amino acids. The CDR3 is CASSLILAGPPTDTQYF. CDR3 in DNA: TGTGCCAGCAGTTTAATCCTAGCGGGGCCCCCCACAGATACGCAGTATTTT.

This rearrangement joins TRBV5-1 to TRBJ1-6; D is unclear. In germline, CDR1 is SGHRS, CDR2 YFSETQ. This CDR3 is 15 amino acids long. Deletions cut 0 bases from V and 7 bases from J, with 11 bases between. Written as DNA, the CDR3 is TGCGCCAGCAGCTTGGATGTTCACCAAAATTCACCCCTCCACTTT. Amino acid sequence: CASSLDVHQNSPLHF.

This clonotype was recorded at least ten times. The chain joins TRBV7-3 to TRBJ2-1, with TRBD1 identical over 9 bases. CDR3 size: 16 residues. Germline V gene lookup returns CDR1 SGHTA and CDR2 FQGTGA. The junction had 11 bases not matched to a gene; V was cut back by 5 bases and J by 6 bases. CDR3 sequence reads: CASSLPGQGIVNEQFF. In DNA form, the CDR3 reads TGTGCCAGCAGCCTACCCGGACAGGGGATCGTCAATGAGCAGTTCTTC. Complete variable domain (other parts from reference TRBV7-3 and TRBJ2-1): GAGVSQTPSNKVTEKGKYVELRCDPISGHTALYWYRQSLGQGPEFLIYFQGTGAADDSGLPNDRFFAVRPEGSVSTLKIQRTERGDSAVYLCASSLPGQGIVNEQFFGPGTRLTVL.